This T cell receptor beta chain was captured in a study of CD8 T cells in acute hepatitis C reinfection. Whole-study findings and limits: No chronic follow-up sample yielded enough NS3-1073 specific cells.

Time point indicated: naive CD8 control sorted from an acute-time-point sample. Trimming removed 3 bases at V and 8 bases at J, with 17 bases between. Germline V gives CDR1 SEHNR, CDR2 FQNEAQ (reference sequence). The CDR3 runs to 15 residues. On this clone itself: What it binds is unknown.

Method: immunoSEQ multiplex PCR; TCRdb's copy keeps in-frame clones and lacks some. The table records 30,000 to 45,000 clones, around 85% of them present only once. The genes are TRBV7-9 and TRBJ2-1, with a possible D match to TRBD1 (6 bases). The receptor comes from a woman aged 18-35 years who spontaneously cleared hepatitis C infection. Sequenced: naive CD8+ T cells from PBMCs. The CDR3 region has the DNA TGTGCCAGCAGCTTTCTACAGGGCCAAGAGGATGAGCAGTTCTTC. Its protein is CASSFLQGQEDEQFF.